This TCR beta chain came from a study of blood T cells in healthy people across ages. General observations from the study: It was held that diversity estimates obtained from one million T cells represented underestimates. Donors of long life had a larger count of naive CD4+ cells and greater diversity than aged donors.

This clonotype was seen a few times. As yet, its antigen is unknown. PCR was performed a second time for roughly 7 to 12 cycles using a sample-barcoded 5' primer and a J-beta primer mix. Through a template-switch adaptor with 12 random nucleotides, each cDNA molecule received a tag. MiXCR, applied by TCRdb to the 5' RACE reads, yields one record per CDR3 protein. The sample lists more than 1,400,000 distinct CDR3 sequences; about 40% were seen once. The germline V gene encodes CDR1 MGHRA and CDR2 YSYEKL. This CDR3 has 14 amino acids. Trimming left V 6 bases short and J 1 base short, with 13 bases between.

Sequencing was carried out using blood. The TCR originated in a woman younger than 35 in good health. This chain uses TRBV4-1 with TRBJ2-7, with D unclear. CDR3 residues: CASSPRSSSYEQYF. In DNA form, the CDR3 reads TGCGCCAGCAGTCCCAGATCATCTTCCTACGAGCAGTACTTC.